The 24 T cell receptor beta chains below all came from one sample that was sequenced in a study of blood T cell repertoires in COVID-19. Profiled with immunoSEQ multiplex PCR; TCRdb holds only in-frame clones, not every one. The data hold about 58,000 clones, with approximately 90% observed a single time. Sequencing was carried out using peripheral blood. The receptor set was obtained from a woman aged 60-75 years with active COVID-19.

The chain is built from TRBV6-2 or TRBV6-3 and TRBJ2-1; tentatively, D is TRBD1 (5 bases). Germline V gene data show CDR1 as MNHEY and CDR2 as SVGEGT. The CDR3 contains 13 residues. Trimming removed 2 bases at V and 7 bases at J, with 9 bases between. The CDR3 bases are TGTGCCAGCAGTTACGGGGCTGGGAATGAGCAGTTCTTC. This encodes CASSYGAGNEQFF.

The chain links TRBV6-1 to TRBJ2-3, with D possibly matching TRBD2 (6 bases). Trimming removed 2 bases from V and 11 bases from J, with 11 bases in between. This CDR3 is built from 12 residues. Germline assignment: CDR1 MNHNS and CDR2 SASEGT. In nucleotides, the CDR3 is TGTGCCAGCAGTGAATTTGCAGCGGGGCAGTATTTT. This encodes CASSEFAAGQYF.

The chain joins TRBV5-1 to TRBJ2-3, with 10 bases that match TRBD2. CDR1 and CDR2 from the germline V gene are SGHRS and YFSETQ. V trimming: 5 bases; J trimming: 2 bases; junction bases outside the gene matches: 8. The length of the CDR3 is 16 residues. CDR3 DNA sequence: TGCGCCAGCAGAAGGGGAACTAGCGGGGACACAGATACGCAGTATTTT. Translation: CASRRGTSGDTDTQYF.

The chain couples TRBV21-1 to TRBJ2-5; the D call in the table, TRBD1, was not verified against the DNA. TRBV21-1 is designated a pseudogene. This CDR3 contains 15 residues. The chain's CDR3 is CASSKEAGLQETQYF. CDR3 in DNA: TGTGCCAGCAGTAAAGAGGCAGGCTTGCAAGAGACCCAGTACTTC.

V usage is TRBV7-9 and J usage is TRBJ1-5, with 7 bases aligning to TRBD1. Germline CDR1 and CDR2: SEHNR and FQNEAQ (reference sequence). J was trimmed by 5 bases and V by 1 base; bases with no gene match: 2. CDR3 size: 14 residues. The CDR3, as DNA: TGTGCCAGCAGCTTAGTGACAGGGTATCAGCCCCAGCATTTT. Its translation: CASSLVTGYQPQHF.

This chain joins TRBV9 and TRBJ2-2; 9 positions agree with TRBD2. Germline CDR1 SGDLS, CDR2 YYNGEE. Germline trimming cut 0 bases from V and 5 bases from J; bases unmatched to any gene: 2. The CDR3 is 15 residues long. The chain's CDR3 is CASSVGSGGTGELFF. Written as DNA, the CDR3 is TGTGCCAGCAGCGTAGGTAGCGGGGGAACCGGGGAGCTGTTTTTT.

The chain has TRBV6-6 and TRBJ2-7; TRBD1 aligns across 7 bases. Germline loops: CDR1 MNHNY, CDR2 SVGAGI (reference sequence). The CDR3 runs 14 residues. J was trimmed by 5 bases and V by 7 bases; bases with no gene match: 11. As DNA, the CDR3 is TGTGCCAGCACCAGCGCAGGGGGTTTTAACGAGCAGTACTTC. It encodes CASTSAGGFNEQYF.

The chain carries TRBV14 and TRBJ1-2; TRBD1 is a possible D gene (6 bases). Germline CDR1 SGHDN, CDR2 FVKESK. V lost 4 bases, J lost 2 bases, and 14 bases lay in between. CDR3 length: 15 amino acids. This chain's CDR3 is CASSPQTGVNYGYTF. The CDR3 nucleotides are TGTGCCAGCAGCCCTCAGACAGGCGTCAACTATGGCTACACCTTC.

This clone was recorded only once. V and J are TRBV7-8 and TRBJ1-3, with D hard to call. With 3 bases removed from V and 3 bases from J, the gap between germline ends came to 9 bases. Per the germline V gene, CDR1 is SGHVS and CDR2 is FQNEAQ. The CDR3 sequence is 14 residues long. Here the CDR3 DNA reads TGTGCCAGCAGCTTGCGAGACTTTGGAAACACCATATATTTT. Its protein product is CASSLRDFGNTIYF.

The rearrangement joins TRBV5-5 to TRBJ2-5, with TRBD2 matching 10 bases. Trimming removed 1 base from V and 5 bases from J; junction bases left unmatched: 5. The CDR3 is 15 residues long. The germline V gene encodes CDR1 SGHKS and CDR2 YYEKEE (reference sequence). The CDR3 DNA follows: TGTGCCAGCAGCTTGCCTAGCGGGGGCCAGGAGACCCAGTACTTC. Its protein is CASSLPSGGQETQYF. The whole variable domain, remainder taken from reference TRBV5-5 and TRBJ2-5, is DAGVTQSPTHLIKTRGQQVTLRCSPISGHKSVSWYQQVLGQGPQFIFQYYEKEERGRGNFPDRFSARQFPNYSSELNVNALLLGDSALYLCASSLPSGGQETQYFGPGTRLLVL.

The J gene is TRBJ2-5, the V gene TRBV5-1, with a possible D match to TRBD1 (6 bases). V dropped 0 bases and J dropped 5 bases, with 11 bases sitting between them. The CDR3 sequence is 14 residues long. The germline V gene encodes CDR1 SGHRS and CDR2 YFSETQ. The CDR3 sequence: CASSLVGARETQYF. CDR3 in DNA: TGCGCCAGCAGCTTGGTGGGGGCCCGTGAGACCCAGTACTTC.

The chain is built from TRBV6-5 and TRBJ1-3; D not resolved. The ends were cut back, 0 bases at V and 7 bases at J, with 13 bases in the middle. Germline-derived CDR1 and CDR2 are MNHEY and SVGAGI. The CDR3 has 15 amino acids. The CDR3 bases are TGTGCCAGCAGTTACTCGAGGGCTTATGGGAACACCATATATTTT. As protein: CASSYSRAYGNTIYF.

The chain couples TRBV5-1 to TRBJ2-2; possible D gene TRBD1, 6 bases. Trimming took 5 bases from V and 0 from J, leaving 11 bases between them. Germline-derived CDR1 and CDR2 are SGHRS and YFSETQ. CDR3 size: 15 residues. The CDR3 nucleotides are TGCGCCAGCAGAACGACAGGAGCGAACACCGGGGAGCTGTTTTTT. Its translation: CASRTTGANTGELFF.

This rearrangement joins TRBV5-4 to TRBJ1-2, with 9 bases identical to TRBD1. CDR3 length: 18 amino acids. Looked up from germline, CDR1 is SGHNT and CDR2 is YYREEE (reference sequence). Germline trimming cut 3 bases from V and 4 bases from J; bases unmatched to any gene: 16. This CDR3 is CASSSALHTGGLFYGYTF. In DNA, the CDR3 is TGTGCCAGCAGCTCAGCCTTGCACACAGGGGGCCTTTTCTATGGCTACACCTTC.

The rearrangement links TRBV2 to TRBJ2-1, with 8 bases aligning to TRBD1. There are 15 residues in the CDR3. Germline CDR1 SNHLY, CDR2 FYNNEI. Trimming removed 4 bases from V and 2 bases from J; junction bases left unmatched: 4. CDR3 DNA: TGTGCCAGCAGTGTCCAACAGGGGGCCTACAATGAGCAGTTCTTC. This gives the protein CASSVQQGAYNEQFF.

V gene TRBV30 combines with J gene TRBJ1-6; 7 bases are shared with TRBD1. Per the germline V gene, CDR1 is GTSNPN and CDR2 is SVGIG (reference sequence). The CDR3 sequence is 12 residues long. V shed 2 bases, J shed 16 bases, and the junction held 8 bases outside the gene matches. DNA of the CDR3: TGTGCCTGGAGTCTACAGGGGCCCCCTCTCCACTTT. It codes for CAWSLQGPPLHF.

The table lists this clone with a count of one. The chain joins TRBV12-3 or TRBV12-4 to TRBJ1-1; 10 positions agree with TRBD1. The V segment lost 4 bases and the J segment 8 bases; nucleotides outside the gene matches: 4. This CDR3 region has 13 residues. CDR3 bases: TGTGCCAGCAGTTCGGACAGGGGGAGAGAAGCTTTCTTT. This encodes CASSSDRGREAFF.

The chain links TRBV12-3 or TRBV12-4 to TRBJ2-1; weak D call: TRBD1 (5 bases). The CDR3 contains 13 residues. Trimming took 6 bases from V and 8 from J, leaving 14 bases between them. CDR3 sequence reads: CASSLRRVDEQFF. DNA for the CDR3: TGTGCCAGCAGCCTTCGCAGGGTGGATGAGCAGTTCTTC.

V usage is TRBV10-3 and J usage is TRBJ1-1; TRBD1 agrees at 8 bases. The CDR3 loop spans 13 amino acids. Losses at the gene ends were 10 bases for V and 1 base for J; bases not matched to a gene: 5. CDR1 ENHRY and CDR2 SYGVKD come from the germline V gene. This CDR3 reads CATHGQGNTEAFF. CDR3 sequence (DNA): TGTGCCACCCACGGACAGGGGAACACTGAAGCTTTCTTT.

This rearrangement joins TRBV27 to TRBJ2-7; TRBD1 might be the D (5 bases). Trimming took 3 bases from V and 3 from J, leaving 9 bases between them. Germline V gene lookup returns CDR1 MNHEY and CDR2 SMNVEV (reference sequence). The CDR3 loop spans 13 amino acids. The CDR3 sequence: CASSFGQGYEQYF. The CDR3 DNA is TGTGCCAGCAGTTTCGGGCAGGGCTACGAGCAGTACTTC.

The V gene is TRBV9, the J gene TRBJ2-1, with 8 bases that match TRBD2. With V trimmed by 3 bases and J by 7 bases, 12 bases remained unmatched. Per the germline V gene, CDR1 is SGDLS and CDR2 is YYNGEE. The CDR3 covers 16 residues. DNA for the CDR3: TGTGCCAGCAGCGCGACCCAACCAGGACTAGCAAATGAGCAGTTCTTC. Protein product: CASSATQPGLANEQFF. Full variable domain (remainder filled in from reference TRBV9 and TRBJ2-1): DSGVTQTPKHLITATGQRVTLRCSPRSGDLSVYWYQQSLDQGLQFLIQYYNGEERAKGNILERFSAQQFPDLHSELNLSSLELGDSALYFCASSATQPGLANEQFFGPGTRLTVL.

This sequence joins TRBV5-5 and TRBJ1-2; a weak D match, TRBD1 (5 bases). CDR3 length equals 16 residues. Trimming removed 2 bases at V and 8 bases at J, with 22 bases between. Germline CDR1 and CDR2: SGHKS and YYEKEE (reference sequence). CDR3 DNA: TGTGCCAGCAGCTTATTTCCGACAGACGTCGGGCAAGGCTACACCTTC. Its translation is CASSLFPTDVGQGYTF.

This chain uses TRBV3-1 (or the pseudogene TRBV3-2) with TRBJ2-5, with D perhaps matching TRBD1 (5 bases). Deletions cut 3 bases from V and 4 bases from J, with 15 bases between. CDR1 and CDR2 (germline): LGHDT, YNNKEL (reference sequence). This CDR3 has 15 amino acids. CDR3 coding DNA: TGTGCCAGCAGCCATCGCACAGGCCTGCGAGAGACCCAGTACTTC. This gives the protein CASSHRTGLRETQYF.

The chain couples TRBV6-6 to TRBJ2-7; a weak D match, TRBD1 (6 bases). Per the germline V gene, CDR1 is MNHNY and CDR2 is SVGAGI (reference sequence). V was trimmed by 2 bases and J by 1 base, leaving 12 bases between them. The CDR3 runs 15 residues. Here the CDR3 DNA reads TGTGCCAGCAGTTACAGCCCAGGGGTTTCCTACGAGCAGTACTTC. Amino acids: CASSYSPGVSYEQYF.